These 13 T cell receptor beta chains originate from one sample sequenced in a study of CD8 T cells in Susac syndrome. RNA in amounts of roughly 0.5 to 1 ug was reverse transcribed with random hexamers. TCRdb ran MiXCR on the immunoSEQ multiplex PCR reads and lists one entry per CDR3 protein. The data show about 180,000 distinct CDR3 sequences, roughly 94% seen once. Input material: CD4+ T cells from PBMCs. These receptors were collected from a human donor with Susac syndrome.

J is TRBJ2-1 and V is TRBV2; D remains unclear. Germline V gives CDR1 SNHLY, CDR2 FYNNEI. V was trimmed by 3 bases and J by 6 bases, leaving 3 bases between them. The CDR3 sequence is 11 residues long. The CDR3 protein is CASSERNEQFF. CDR3 in DNA: TGTGCCAGCAGTGAGCGCAATGAGCAGTTCTTC.

The rearrangement joins TRBV7-8 to TRBJ2-3, with TRBD2 matching 11 bases. The CDR3 contains 17 residues. V was clipped by 0 bases and J by 6 bases; unmatched bases: 8. Germline CDR1 SGHVS, CDR2 FQNEAQ. CDR3 loop: CASSLAGSGRASDTQYF. The CDR3 DNA sequence: TGTGCCAGCAGCTTAGCTGGTAGCGGGAGGGCCTCGGATACGCAGTATTTT.

This rearrangement joins TRBV7-2 to TRBJ2-5, with D unresolved. The CDR3 runs to 13 residues. The germline CDR1 and CDR2 sequences are SGHTA and FQGNSA. The V and J ends lost 5 bases and 1 base respectively, with 8 bases between them. Written as DNA, the CDR3 is TGTGCCAGCAGCGAGTGGACCCAAGAGACCCAGTACTTC. Amino acids: CASSEWTQETQYF.

The V call is TRBV20-1, the J call TRBJ2-1; 11 nucleotides align to TRBD2. The CDR3 covers 15 residues. The V gene's germline CDR1 is DFQATT and CDR2 SNEGSKA (reference sequence). With 3 bases clipped from V and 10 bases from J, the junction kept 11 bases outside the gene matches. The CDR3 sequence is CSASGLAGGPHEQFF. The DNA for the CDR3 is TGCAGTGCTAGTGGGCTAGCGGGAGGCCCTCACGAGCAGTTCTTC.

The V and J genes are TRBV7-2 and TRBJ1-1; D remains ambiguous. V was shortened by 5 bases and J by 5 bases, with 9 bases between the two germline ends. The CDR3 length is 12 residues. From germline, CDR1 is SGHTA and CDR2 FQGNSA. CDR3 coding DNA: TGTGCCAGCAGCGTAGAAAGGACTGAAGCTTTCTTT. This encodes CASSVERTEAFF. The full variable domain, rest sourced from reference TRBV7-2 and TRBJ1-1, is GAGVSQSPSNKVTEKGKDVELRCDPISGHTALYWYRQSLGQGLEFLIYFQGNSAPDKSGLPSDRFSAERTGGSVSTLTIQRTQQEDSAVYLCASSVERTEAFFGQGTRLTVV.

The chain joins TRBV29-1 to TRBJ2-7; 8 bases match TRBD2. Germline trimming cut 2 bases from V and 3 bases from J; bases unmatched to any gene: 0. Germline values: CDR1 SQVTM, CDR2 ANQGSEA. The length of the CDR3 is 12 residues. CDR3 sequence (DNA): TGCAGCGTTGAACTAGCGGGCTACGAGCAGTACTTC. This codes for CSVELAGYEQYF.

This clonotype was recorded once. The chain joins TRBV27 to TRBJ1-2, with 8 bases lining up with TRBD1. CDR3 length: 16 amino acids. V shed 2 bases and J 5 bases; nucleotides not matched to a gene: 10. Germline CDR1 and CDR2: MNHEY and SMNVEV (reference sequence). CDR3 bases: TGTGCCAGCAGTTTACAGGGGGCGACCCACTCTTATGGCTACACCTTC. Translated: CASSLQGATHSYGYTF.

V gene TRBV20-1 combines with J gene TRBJ2-2; TRBD2 might be the D (6 bases). Germline V gene lookup returns CDR1 DFQATT and CDR2 SNEGSKA (reference sequence). This CDR3 has 15 residues. V shed 6 bases and J shed 4 bases, with 18 bases lying between them. This CDR3 is CSARRGSGGTGELFF. The CDR3 coding sequence is TGCAGTGCCCGCCGGGGTAGCGGAGGCACCGGGGAGCTGTTTTTT.

This clonotype was picked up one time. This chain connects TRBV20-1 to TRBJ2-2, with TRBD2 identical over 8 bases. The CDR3 contains 15 residues. V shed 6 bases, J shed 2 bases, and the junction held 8 bases outside the gene matches. CDR1 is DFQATT, CDR2 SNEGSKA, per germline (reference sequence). CDR3 coding DNA: TGCAGTGCCAGCGGGGGACTCTCAAACACCGGGGAGCTGTTTTTT. It encodes CSASGGLSNTGELFF.

V and J are TRBV11-2 and TRBJ1-2; tentative D call: TRBD1 (5 bases). The CDR3 has 14 amino acids. Trimming removed 5 bases from V and 10 bases from J, with 20 bases in between. Germline V gene sequence: CDR1 SGHAT, CDR2 FQNNGV. CDR3 bases: TGTGCCAGCAGCGGTTACCGGGACCAAGCGATCTACACCTTC. Amino acids: CASSGYRDQAIYTF.

This sequence joins TRBV9 and TRBJ2-1; D perhaps matches TRBD1 (5 bases). Per germline, CDR1 SGDLS and CDR2 YYNGEE. Trimming removed 0 bases at V and 6 bases at J, with 7 bases between. CDR3 length equals 13 residues. The CDR3 nucleotides are TGTGCCAGCAGCGTAGCCCAGGGCAATGAGCAGTTCTTC. Encoded protein: CASSVAQGNEQFF.

The genes are TRBV2 and TRBJ1-3, with D possibly TRBD1 on 6 matching bases. V gave up 6 bases and J gave up 0 bases, with 12 bases separating them. This CDR3 has 15 residues. Germline V CDR1 and CDR2: SNHLY, FYNNEI. The CDR3 DNA sequence: TGTGCCAGCAGCTCTTGGGGGCGCTCTGGAAACACCATATATTTT. Protein product: CASSSWGRSGNTIYF.

The chain recombines TRBV4-2 with TRBJ2-1; no definite D call. CDR3 length equals 16 residues. V lost 1 base, J lost 0 bases, and 10 bases lay in between. Germline CDR1 and CDR2: LGHNA and YNFKEQ. CDR3 nucleotides: TGTGCCAGCAGCCAAGCGGGTCACAGCTCCTACAATGAGCAGTTCTTC. It encodes CASSQAGHSSYNEQFF.